Here is one TCR beta chain with its context. The assay was immunoSEQ multiplex PCR, and TCRdb's table has in-frame clones only and misses some. Among tens of thousands of clones listed, roughly 91% were seen once. This sample was taken from a study of blood T cell repertoires in COVID-19. This CDR3 has 16 amino acids. V dropped 5 bases and J dropped 2; count of bases not matched to a gene: 9. CDR1 and CDR2 from the germline V gene are SGHAT and FQNNGV. This receptor was taken from a human donor in a cohort sampled during active COVID-19. The sequenced material came from peripheral blood. This sequence joins TRBV11-2 and TRBJ2-1; 7 bases agree with TRBD2. The CDR3 here is CASSPLAGPTYNEQFF. CDR3 DNA: TGTGCCAGCAGCCCCTTAGCGGGTCCAACCTACAATGAGCAGTTCTTC.